Shown below are 20 T cell receptor beta chains from a single sample sequenced in a study of blood T cell repertoires in COVID-19. Sequenced by immunoSEQ multiplex PCR; TCRdb stores in-frame clones only, minus some. The sample includes about half a million clones, approximately 92% of them seen just once. What was sequenced was peripheral blood. The receptor source for this set is a man aged 18 to 29 with COVID-19, enrolled during active disease.

This chain links TRBV2 with TRBJ2-7; 10 nucleotides line up with TRBD1. J lost 7 bases, V lost 7 bases, and 7 bases had no gene match. Germline V lookup: CDR1 SNHLY, CDR2 FYNNEI. This CDR3 region has 13 residues. CDR3 DNA: TGTGCCAGCAACCGGGACAGGGGTGGGGAGCAGTACTTC. This sequence encodes CASNRDRGGEQYF.

The chain recombines TRBV11-2 with TRBJ2-2; possibly TRBD2 for D (7 bases). V dropped 1 base and J dropped 6 bases, with 15 bases sitting between them. The CDR3 spans 16 residues. Germline lookup yields CDR1 SGHAT and CDR2 FQNNGV. The CDR3 is CASSLGGGAMAGELFF. CDR3 DNA: TGTGCCAGCAGCTTAGGAGGGGGGGCTATGGCCGGGGAGCTGTTTTTT.

This sequence joins TRBV19 and TRBJ2-5, with D possibly matching TRBD2 (6 bases). Germline assignment: CDR1 LNHDA and CDR2 SQIVND (reference sequence). V lost 1 base and J 4 bases, leaving 7 bases between the germline ends. The CDR3 is 13 amino acids. CDR3 DNA: TGTGCCAGTAGTATAGCACTAGCAGAGACCCAGTACTTC. This encodes CASSIALAETQYF. The full variable domain, in which reference TRBV19 and TRBJ2-5 provide the parts outside the CDR3, is DGGITQSPKYLFRKEGQNVTLSCEQNLNHDAMYWYRQDPGQGLRLIYYSQIVNDFQKGDIAEGYSVSREKKESFPLTVTSAQKNPTAFYLCASSIALAETQYFGPGTRLLVL.

The gene calls are TRBV5-1 and TRBJ2-3; 8 bases line up with TRBD2. Trimming removed 1 base from V and 2 bases from J; junction bases left unmatched: 3. Germline V gene sequence: CDR1 SGHRS, CDR2 YFSETQ. The CDR3 totals 15 residues. Written as DNA, the CDR3 is TGCGCCAGCAGCTTGAACGGGGGGGCCACAGATACGCAGTATTTT. Amino acid sequence: CASSLNGGATDTQYF.

The chain couples TRBV5-1 to TRBJ1-6, with 12 bases that match TRBD1. The germline gives CDR1 SGHRS, CDR2 YFSETQ. Germline trimming cut 4 bases from V and 7 bases from J; bases unmatched to any gene: 21. This CDR3 has 21 amino acids. This CDR3 reads CASSMGTGGFVSDPANSPLHF. The CDR3 coding sequence is TGCGCCAGCAGCATGGGGACAGGGGGCTTTGTGTCCGACCCCGCCAATTCACCCCTCCACTTT.

This chain's CDR3 is CASSQERLAHEQYF. The CDR3 region has the DNA TGTGCCAGCAGCCAAGAAAGACTAGCCCACGAGCAGTACTTC. The chain couples TRBV4-2 to TRBJ2-7, with TRBD2 identical over 7 bases. J gave up 5 bases and V 0 bases, and 4 bases lay outside the gene matches. From germline, CDR1 is LGHNA and CDR2 YNFKEQ. The CDR3 has 14 amino acids.

The chain employs TRBV12-3 or TRBV12-4 and TRBJ1-1, with D possibly matching TRBD1 (5 bases). The CDR3 contains 13 residues. The V and J ends lost 6 bases and 1 base respectively, with 9 bases between them. As DNA, the CDR3 is TGTGCCAGCAGCCAAACAGGGAACACTGAAGCTTTCTTT. Its translation: CASSQTGNTEAFF.

The sample holds one count of this clone. This chain uses TRBV9 with TRBJ2-7, with D maybe TRBD2 (6 bases). Germline CDR1 SGDLS, CDR2 YYNGEE. Trimming took off 3 bases at V and 3 bases at J, with 13 bases between the two ends. The CDR3 sequence is 14 residues long. CDR3 DNA: TGTGCCAGCAGCGCACTCGGGACTGGCTACGAGCAGTACTTC. This gives the protein CASSALGTGYEQYF.

This clone was seen just once. V and J are TRBV5-1 and TRBJ2-1; 10 bases line up with TRBD2. This CDR3 has 17 amino acids. Germline V lookup: CDR1 SGHRS, CDR2 YFSETQ. The V segment lost 0 bases and the J segment 4 bases; nucleotides outside the gene matches: 7. The DNA of the CDR3 is TGCGCCAGCAGCTTGGAATTACTAGCGGGGAAATACAATGAGCAGTTCTTC. It is translated as CASSLELLAGKYNEQFF.

The J gene is TRBJ2-7, the V gene TRBV6-5; D is unclear. V dropped 4 bases and J dropped 3 bases, with 7 bases sitting between them. CDR1 MNHEY and CDR2 SVGAGI come from the germline V gene. CDR3 length: 12 amino acids. CDR3 sequence: CASSSPFYEQYF. The CDR3 region has the DNA TGTGCCAGCAGTTCCCCGTTCTACGAGCAGTACTTC.

The rearrangement joins TRBV7-8 to TRBJ2-5; 11 bases fit TRBD2. This CDR3 spans 16 amino acids. The germline CDR1 and CDR2 sequences are SGHVS and FQNEAQ. The V segment lost 5 bases and the J segment 2 bases; nucleotides outside the gene matches: 7. CDR3: CASSPRLAGKQETQYF. The CDR3 DNA is TGTGCCAGCAGCCCCAGACTAGCGGGGAAGCAAGAGACCCAGTACTTC.

The V and J genes are TRBV6-5 and TRBJ1-5, with D possibly being TRBD1 (5 bases). Looked up from germline, CDR1 is MNHEY and CDR2 is SVGAGI. CDR3 length equals 15 residues. V lost 5 bases and J lost 2, with 13 bases in between. The CDR3 DNA follows: TGTGCCAGCAGTCAAACGGGAGGGGGCAATCAGCCCCAGCATTTT. Amino acids: CASSQTGGGNQPQHF.

The V gene is TRBV19, the J gene TRBJ1-6; D might be TRBD1 (5 bases). This CDR3 is built from 16 residues. The germline gives CDR1 LNHDA, CDR2 SQIVND (reference sequence). Trimming cost V 3 bases and J 7 bases, with 16 bases left between them. CDR3 residues: CASSILGGRGNSPLHF. CDR3 in DNA: TGTGCCAGTAGTATCCTGGGTGGCCGGGGGAATTCACCCCTCCACTTT.

This CDR3 is CASSLAGGAGDEQFF. CDR3 DNA sequence: TGTGCCAGCAGCTTAGCGGGGGGCGCGGGGGATGAGCAGTTCTTC. This sequence joins TRBV7-9 and TRBJ2-1, with a tentative D call TRBD2 (7 bases). The CDR3 is 15 residues long. Trimming took off 0 bases at V and 8 bases at J, with 14 bases between the two ends. Germline-derived CDR1 and CDR2 are SEHNR and FQNEAQ (reference sequence).

The chain uses TRBV5-5 and TRBJ2-7; D might be TRBD1 (6 bases). Germline V gene sequence: CDR1 SGHKS, CDR2 YYEKEE (reference sequence). V lost 2 bases to trimming and J lost 2 bases, with 11 bases between them. This CDR3 region has 14 residues. The CDR3 sequence: CASSFGTYTYEQYF. DNA for the CDR3: TGTGCCAGCAGCTTCGGGACATACACCTACGAGCAGTACTTC.

The V and J genes are TRBV2 and TRBJ1-1, with D perhaps TRBD1 (6 bases). Germline V gene lookup returns CDR1 SNHLY and CDR2 FYNNEI. The CDR3 is 12 amino acids. Trimming stripped 4 bases from V and 4 bases from J, with 7 bases between. CDR3 residues: CASSGGRTEAFF. The DNA of the CDR3 is TGTGCCAGCAGTGGGGGGCGCACTGAAGCTTTCTTT.

The rearrangement joins TRBV19 to TRBJ1-2, with 9 positions matching TRBD1. CDR1 and CDR2 (germline): LNHDA, SQIVND (reference sequence). V was pared by 5 bases and J by 4 bases, with 8 bases of the junction left unmatched. CDR3 size: 15 residues. The CDR3 DNA reads TGTGCCAGTAGTGGCACAGGGGGCATGATCTATGGCTACACCTTC. Protein sequence: CASSGTGGMIYGYTF.

The rearrangement links TRBV2 to TRBJ2-1; D is ambiguous. CDR3 length equals 11 residues. The ends were cut back, 7 bases at V and 10 bases at J, with 11 bases in the middle. CDR1 and CDR2 (germline): SNHLY, FYNNEI. CDR3 residues: CASIGTREQFF. The CDR3 DNA reads as TGTGCCAGCATCGGAACGCGGGAGCAGTTCTTC.

The J gene is TRBJ2-1, the V gene TRBV11-3, with TRBD2 matching over 9 bases. The V segment lost 10 bases and the J segment 8 bases; nucleotides outside the gene matches: 21. The CDR3 has 17 amino acids. Germline V CDR1 and CDR2: SGHNT, YENEEA. This CDR3 reads CATKNVAGAPDRDEQFF. CDR3 nucleotides: TGTGCCACCAAAAACGTAGCGGGAGCTCCAGACCGCGATGAGCAGTTCTTC.

The chain recombines TRBV19 with TRBJ2-2, with D uncertain. Germline V gives CDR1 LNHDA, CDR2 SQIVND (reference sequence). The CDR3 is 13 residues long. V lost 3 bases, J lost 3 bases, and 5 bases lay in between. This CDR3 reads CASSMSYTGELFF. The CDR3, as DNA: TGTGCCAGTAGTATGTCCTACACCGGGGAGCTGTTTTTT.